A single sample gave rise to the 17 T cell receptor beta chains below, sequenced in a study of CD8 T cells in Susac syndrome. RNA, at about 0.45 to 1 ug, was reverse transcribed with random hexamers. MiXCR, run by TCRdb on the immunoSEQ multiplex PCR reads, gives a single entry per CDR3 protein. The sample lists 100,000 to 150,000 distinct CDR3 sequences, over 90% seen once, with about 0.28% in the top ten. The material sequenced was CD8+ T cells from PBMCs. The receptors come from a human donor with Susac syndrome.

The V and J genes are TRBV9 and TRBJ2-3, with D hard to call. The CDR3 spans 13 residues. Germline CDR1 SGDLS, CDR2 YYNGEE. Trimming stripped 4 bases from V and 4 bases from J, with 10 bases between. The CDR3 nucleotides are TGTGCCAGCAGCTCGCTTCGAGCAGATACGCAGTATTTT. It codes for CASSSLRADTQYF.

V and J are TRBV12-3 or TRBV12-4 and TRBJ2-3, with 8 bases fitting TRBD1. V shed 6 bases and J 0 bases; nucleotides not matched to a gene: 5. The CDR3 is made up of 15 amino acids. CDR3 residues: CASSRQGRSTDTQYF. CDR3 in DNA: TGTGCCAGCAGCCGACAGGGGCGAAGCACAGATACGCAGTATTTT.

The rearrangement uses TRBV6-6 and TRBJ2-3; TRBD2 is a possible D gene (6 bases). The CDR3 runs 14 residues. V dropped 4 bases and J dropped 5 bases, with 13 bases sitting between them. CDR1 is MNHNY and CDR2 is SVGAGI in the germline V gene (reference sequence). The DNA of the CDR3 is TGTGCCAGCAGTTTTGGCGGGCGGGGAGATACGCAGTATTTT. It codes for CASSFGGRGDTQYF.

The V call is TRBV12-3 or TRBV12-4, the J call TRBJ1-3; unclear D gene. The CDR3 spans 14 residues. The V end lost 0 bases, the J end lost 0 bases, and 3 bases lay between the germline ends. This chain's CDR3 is CASSLATSGNTIYF. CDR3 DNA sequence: TGTGCCAGCAGTTTAGCGACCTCTGGAAACACCATATATTTT.

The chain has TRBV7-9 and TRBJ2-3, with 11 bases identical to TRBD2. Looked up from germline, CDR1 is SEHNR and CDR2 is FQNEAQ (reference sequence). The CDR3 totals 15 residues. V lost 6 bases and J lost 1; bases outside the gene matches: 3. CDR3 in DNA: TGTGCCAGCAGATCGACTAGCGGGGGCACAGATACGCAGTATTTT. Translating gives CASRSTSGGTDTQYF.

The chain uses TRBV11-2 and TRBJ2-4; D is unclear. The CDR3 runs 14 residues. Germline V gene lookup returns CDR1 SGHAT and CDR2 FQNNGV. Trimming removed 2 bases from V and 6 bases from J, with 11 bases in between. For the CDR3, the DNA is TGTGCCAGCAGCTTACCAATACAGAGAAACATTCAGTACTTC. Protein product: CASSLPIQRNIQYF. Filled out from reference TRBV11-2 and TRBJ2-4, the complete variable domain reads EAGVAQSPRYKIIEKRQSVAFWCNPISGHATLYWYQQILGQGPKLLIQFQNNGVVDDSQLPKDRFSAERLKGVDSTLKIQPAKLEDSAVYLCASSLPIQRNIQYFGAGTRLSVL.

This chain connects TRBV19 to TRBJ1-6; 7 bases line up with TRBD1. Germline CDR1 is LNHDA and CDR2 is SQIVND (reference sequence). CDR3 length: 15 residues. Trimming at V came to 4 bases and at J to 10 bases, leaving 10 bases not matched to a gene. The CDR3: CASSTRTGIWSPLHF. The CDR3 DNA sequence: TGTGCCAGTAGTACCAGGACAGGAATATGGTCACCCCTCCACTTT.

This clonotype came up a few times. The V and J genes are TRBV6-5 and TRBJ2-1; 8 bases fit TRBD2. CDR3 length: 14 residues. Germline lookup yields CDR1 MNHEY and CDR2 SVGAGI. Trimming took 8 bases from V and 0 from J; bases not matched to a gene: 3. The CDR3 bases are TGTGCCAGCCGGGGGGGCGGCTCCTACAATGAGCAGTTCTTC. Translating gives CASRGGGSYNEQFF.

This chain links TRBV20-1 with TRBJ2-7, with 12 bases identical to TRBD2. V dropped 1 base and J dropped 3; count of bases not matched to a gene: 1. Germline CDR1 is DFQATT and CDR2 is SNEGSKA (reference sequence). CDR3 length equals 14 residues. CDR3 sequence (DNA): TGCAGTGCTAGAGCACTAGCGGGGGGCTACGAGCAGTACTTC. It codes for CSARALAGGYEQYF.

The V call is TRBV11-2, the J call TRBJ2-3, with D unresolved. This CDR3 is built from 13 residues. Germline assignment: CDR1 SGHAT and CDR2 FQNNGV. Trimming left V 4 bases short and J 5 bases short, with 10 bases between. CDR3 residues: CASSSLPGDTQYF. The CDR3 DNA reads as TGTGCCAGCAGCTCCCTACCGGGAGATACGCAGTATTTT.

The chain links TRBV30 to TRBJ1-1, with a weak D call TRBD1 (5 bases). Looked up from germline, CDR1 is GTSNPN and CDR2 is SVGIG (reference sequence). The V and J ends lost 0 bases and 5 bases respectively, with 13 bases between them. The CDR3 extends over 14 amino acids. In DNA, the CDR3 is TGTGCCTGGAGTGTACTAGGGACCGGGACTGAAGCTTTCTTT. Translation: CAWSVLGTGTEAFF.

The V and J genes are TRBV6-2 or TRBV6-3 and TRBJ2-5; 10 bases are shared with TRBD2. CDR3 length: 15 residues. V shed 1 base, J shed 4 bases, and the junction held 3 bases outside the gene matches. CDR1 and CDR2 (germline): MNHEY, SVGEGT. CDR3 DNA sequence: TGTGCCAGCAGTTACTTGGCTAGCGGGGGAGAGACCCAGTACTTC. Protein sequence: CASSYLASGGETQYF.

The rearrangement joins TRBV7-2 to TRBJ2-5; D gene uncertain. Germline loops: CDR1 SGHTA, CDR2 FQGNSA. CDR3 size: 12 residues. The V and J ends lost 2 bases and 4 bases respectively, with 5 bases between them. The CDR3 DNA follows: TGTGCCAGCAGCTTATGGGGAGAGACCCAGTACTTC. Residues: CASSLWGETQYF. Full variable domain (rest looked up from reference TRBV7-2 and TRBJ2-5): GAGVSQSPSNKVTEKGKDVELRCDPISGHTALYWYRQSLGQGLEFLIYFQGNSAPDKSGLPSDRFSAERTGGSVSTLTIQRTQQEDSAVYLCASSLWGETQYFGPGTRLLVL.

CDR3 protein: CASSPRQILPLSTEAFF. In nucleotides, the CDR3 is TGTGCCAGCAGTCCAAGACAGATTTTACCCTTGAGCACTGAAGCTTTCTTT. This chain joins TRBV12-3 or TRBV12-4 and TRBJ1-1; D may be TRBD1 (5 bases). The CDR3 spans 17 residues. The germline V and J ends were trimmed by 5 bases and 4 bases, with 23 bases remaining between them.

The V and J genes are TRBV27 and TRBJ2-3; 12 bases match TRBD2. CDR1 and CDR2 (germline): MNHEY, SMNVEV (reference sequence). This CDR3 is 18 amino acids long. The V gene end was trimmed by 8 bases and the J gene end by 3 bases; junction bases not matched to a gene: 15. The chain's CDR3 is CASSRLAGATKGTDTQYF. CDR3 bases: TGTGCCAGCTCGAGACTAGCGGGGGCCACTAAGGGTACAGATACGCAGTATTTT.

The CDR3 is CATGTGASNTEAFF. The CDR3 region has the DNA TGTGCCACCGGAACAGGGGCGTCGAACACTGAAGCTTTCTTT. V is TRBV15 and J is TRBJ1-1; 7 bases agree with TRBD1. V was clipped by 8 bases and J by 1 base; unmatched bases: 7. The CDR3 is made up of 14 amino acids. Germline loops: CDR1 LNHNV, CDR2 YYDKDF (reference sequence).

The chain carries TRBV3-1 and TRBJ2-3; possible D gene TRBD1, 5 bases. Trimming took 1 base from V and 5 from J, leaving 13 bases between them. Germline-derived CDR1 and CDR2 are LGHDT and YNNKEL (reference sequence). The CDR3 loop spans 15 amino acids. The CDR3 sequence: CASSQVAARGDTQYF. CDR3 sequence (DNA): TGTGCCAGCAGCCAAGTGGCAGCTAGGGGAGATACGCAGTATTTT.